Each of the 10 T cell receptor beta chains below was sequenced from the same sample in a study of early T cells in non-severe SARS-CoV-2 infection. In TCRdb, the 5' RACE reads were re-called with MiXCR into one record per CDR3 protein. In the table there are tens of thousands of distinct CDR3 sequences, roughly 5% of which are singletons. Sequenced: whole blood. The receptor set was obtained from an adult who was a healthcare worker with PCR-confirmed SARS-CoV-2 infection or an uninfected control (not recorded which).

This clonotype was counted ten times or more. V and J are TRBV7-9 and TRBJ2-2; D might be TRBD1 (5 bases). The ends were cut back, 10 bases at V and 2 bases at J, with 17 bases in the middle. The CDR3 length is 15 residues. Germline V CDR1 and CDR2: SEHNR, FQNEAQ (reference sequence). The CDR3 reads CAIVGGARNTGELFF. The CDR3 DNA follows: TGTGCCATCGTTGGTGGGGCGCGAAACACCGGGGAGCTGTTTTTT.

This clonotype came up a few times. The CDR3 nucleotides are TGTGCCAGCAGCTTGGAGGCTAGCTGGGCCACCGGGGAGCTGTTTTTT. Its translation: CASSLEASWATGELFF. The gene calls are TRBV5-5 and TRBJ2-2; perhaps TRBD2 as D (5 bases). The CDR3 runs 16 residues. Germline values: CDR1 SGHKS, CDR2 YYEKEE (reference sequence). V lost 0 bases and J 4 bases, leaving 13 bases between the germline ends.

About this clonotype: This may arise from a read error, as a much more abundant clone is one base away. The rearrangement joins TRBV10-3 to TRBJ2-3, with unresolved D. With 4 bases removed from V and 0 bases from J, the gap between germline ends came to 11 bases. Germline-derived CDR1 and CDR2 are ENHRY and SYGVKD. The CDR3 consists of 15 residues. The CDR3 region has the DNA TGTGCCATCAGTGGGTGCGCCGCTAGCACAGATACGCAGTATTTT. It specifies CAISGCAASTDTQYF.

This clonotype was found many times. The CDR3 protein is CASSPRTGALTEAFF. The DNA for the CDR3 is TGTGCCAGCAGCCCTCGGACAGGGGCGCTTACTGAAGCTTTCTTT. The chain couples TRBV3-1 to TRBJ1-1, with 9 nucleotides matching TRBD1. V shed 4 bases, J shed 5 bases, and the junction held 8 bases outside the gene matches. This CDR3 comprises 15 residues. The germline gives CDR1 LGHDT, CDR2 YNNKEL (reference sequence). Full variable domain (rest looked up from reference TRBV3-1 and TRBJ1-1): DTAVSQTPKYLVTQMGNDKSIKCEQNLGHDTMYWYKQDSKKFLKIMFSYNNKELIINETVPNRFSPKSPDKAHLNLHINSLELGDSAVYFCASSPRTGALTEAFFGQGTRLTVV.

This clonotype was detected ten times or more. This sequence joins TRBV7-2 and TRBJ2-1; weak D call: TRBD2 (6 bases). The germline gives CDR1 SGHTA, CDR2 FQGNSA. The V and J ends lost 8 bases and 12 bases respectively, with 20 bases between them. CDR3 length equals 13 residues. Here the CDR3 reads CASCPGEVSRQFF. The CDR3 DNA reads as TGTGCCAGCTGTCCGGGGGAGGTCTCTAGGCAGTTCTTC.

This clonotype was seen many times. CDR3 loop: CASSLDLNSYEQYF. In nucleotides, the CDR3 is TGCGCCAGCAGCTTGGATCTAAACTCCTACGAGCAGTACTTC. This chain joins TRBV5-1 and TRBJ2-7, with D unclear. The CDR3 length is 14 residues. The germline CDR1 and CDR2 sequences are SGHRS and YFSETQ. V lost 0 bases and J 0 bases, leaving 7 bases between the germline ends.

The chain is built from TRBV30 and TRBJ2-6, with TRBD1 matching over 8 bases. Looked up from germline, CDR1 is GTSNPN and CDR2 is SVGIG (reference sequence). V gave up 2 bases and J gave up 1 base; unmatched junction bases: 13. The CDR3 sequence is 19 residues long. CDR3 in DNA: TGTGCCTGGAGTCCCAGACCCGGACAGGGATGGTCTGGGGCCAACGTCCTGACTTTC. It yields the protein CAWSPRPGQGWSGANVLTF.

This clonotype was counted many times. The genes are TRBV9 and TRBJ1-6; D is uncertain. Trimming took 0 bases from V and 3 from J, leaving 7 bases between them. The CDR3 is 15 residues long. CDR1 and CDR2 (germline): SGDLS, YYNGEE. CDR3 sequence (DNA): TGTGCCAGCAGCGTAGAGGGCAACTATAATTCACCCCTCCACTTT. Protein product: CASSVEGNYNSPLHF. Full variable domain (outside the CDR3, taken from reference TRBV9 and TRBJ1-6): DSGVTQTPKHLITATGQRVTLRCSPRSGDLSVYWYQQSLDQGLQFLIQYYNGEERAKGNILERFSAQQFPDLHSELNLSSLELGDSALYFCASSVEGNYNSPLHFGNGTRLTVT.

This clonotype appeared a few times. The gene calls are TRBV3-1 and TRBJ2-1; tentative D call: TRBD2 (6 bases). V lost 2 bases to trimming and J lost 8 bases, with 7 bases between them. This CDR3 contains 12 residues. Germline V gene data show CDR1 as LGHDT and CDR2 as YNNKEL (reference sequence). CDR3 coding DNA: TGTGCCAGCAGCCAAAAGCGGGATGAGCAGTTCTTC. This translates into CASSQKRDEQFF.

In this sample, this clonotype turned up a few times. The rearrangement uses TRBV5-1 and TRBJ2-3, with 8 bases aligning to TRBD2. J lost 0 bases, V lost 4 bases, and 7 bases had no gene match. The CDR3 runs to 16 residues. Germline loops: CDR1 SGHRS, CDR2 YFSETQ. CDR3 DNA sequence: TGCGCCAGCAGCCCCTCACTAGCGGTTAGCACAGATACGCAGTATTTT. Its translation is CASSPSLAVSTDTQYF.